Listed here is a single T cell receptor (beta chain). Its specific antigen is unknown. No base quality values were provided; no much bigger clone lies one nucleotide off. This specimen comes from a study of blood T cell repertoires in COVID-19 (TCRdb year 2020). The study in broad terms: Samples covering the acute and convalescent phases of COVID-19 were provided by collaborators in the United States, Italy and Spain. Deeply sampled blood TCRbeta repertoires from subjects exposed to, actively infected with, or recovered from COVID-19 were included in the dataset. The samples were drawn from the first 160 participants of the ongoing ImmuneRACE study and from 1,254 subjects provided by 6 global collaborators. A freely available public database, intended as a resource for researchers studying the immune response to SARS-CoV-2, is where the repertoires were released. The sample metadata nearly always contained a de-identified subject ID, COVID-19 status, age in years and sex. The prospective study material was composed of cDNA or gDNA derived from T cells, B-cell-depleted T cells, or PBMCs. Where HLA class I and class II types were available, the types were taken from metadata supplied by the sample provider, not from assay-based typing.

Enrolling through a virtual design, the prospective study's participants ranged in age from roughly 18 to 90 years and lived across more than 20 United States geographic areas. Cohort assignment in the prospective study relied on participant-reported clinical history from a screening survey and a study questionnaire. Recovered participants in ImmuneRACE Cohort 3 were defined as having two consecutive negative NP/OP PCR tests, clearance from a healthcare professional, or resolution of symptoms. In the prospective study, mobile phlebotomists collected whole blood, serum and a nasopharyngeal or oropharyngeal swab from each participant. Over a 2-month period, participants in the prospective study had the option of providing additional blood draws and questionnaires. Prospective study blood samples were shipped either frozen or at room temperature before DNA extraction. CDR1 and CDR2 are drawn from the germline V gene: MGHDK, SYGVNS. The CDR3 has 13 amino acids, counting the end cysteine and phenylalanine. Here the CDR3 DNA is all that survives: 39 bases in frame from base 1. The germline V and J ends show losses of 7 bases and 3 bases respectively, and no gene match explains 2 bases of the junction.

TCRbeta CDR3 regions were amplified from genomic DNA using the immunoSEQ Assay, a bias-controlled multiplex PCR. On the authors' methods: Nucleated cell counts per sample were estimated from amplification of reference gene primers within the assay. To quantify the absolute abundance of each unique TCRbeta CDR3 rearrangement, sequence reads were collapsed and filtered. For each sample, productive Simpson clonality was calculated as the square root of Simpson's diversity index across productive rearrangements. The table was pulled from immuneACCESS by TCRdb, which kept in-frame rearrangements only. Such tables lose some clones; where checked, under half of the loss comes from unresolved V genes, and the rest has no known cause. V and J calls and clone size follow that table, whereas D and trimming were derived from the DNA. This sample comprises 400,000 or so clones, 85% to 90% of them detected only once. Roughly 1.1% of the sample comes from the top ten.

Overall study outcomes, separate from this receptor: How much clinical and demographic metadata was included differed by source and by participant, and the metadata was provided uncurated.

The sequencing input was PBMCs or T cells enriched from blood (not recorded which). This clonotype was obtained from a young man who had recovered from COVID-19. This chain is built from TRBV25-1 and TRBJ2-2, with TRBD1 matching 7 junction bases. The CDR3 protein is CASTQGDTGELFF. The nucleotide sequence reads TGTGCCAGCACTCAGGGGGACACCGGGGAGCTGTTTTTT.